The clone carrying this T cell receptor beta chain was found many times. Its specificity is not known. This CDR3 is built from 11 residues. Germline assignment: CDR1 LGHNT and CDR2 FRNRAP. V dropped 3 bases and J dropped 5 bases, with 4 bases sitting between them. For TCR beta, libraries came from iRepertoire HTBI primers and Arm-PCR of CDR3 regions. TCRdb ran MiXCR on the multiplex PCR reads and lists one entry per CDR3 protein. This sample has approximately 350,000 distinct CDR3 sequences, with approximately 15% found just once. This entry comes from a study of regulatory T cells in long-lasting Graves disease. Study-wide points: Patients with persistent Graves' had lower TCR diversity than newly diagnosed patients.

Specified time point: newly diagnosed GD, antithyroid drugs for less than 3 months. Researchers made the TCR library from RNA that was extracted from PBMCs. This sample also belongs to another study, concerning T cells in Graves' hyperthyroidism and ophthalmopathy.

The source was peripheral blood mononuclear cells (PBMCs), collected at new diagnosis, from a patient treated with antithyroid drugs. This receptor was obtained from a man aged 35 to 55 with Graves disease. V and J are TRBV12-5 and TRBJ1-1; D uncertain. The CDR3: CASGLRTEAFF. The CDR3, as DNA: TGTGCTAGTGGTTTACGGACTGAAGCTTTCTTT. The complete variable domain, with remaining parts taken from reference TRBV12-5 and TRBJ1-1, reads DARVTQTPRHKVTEMGQEVTMRCQPILGHNTVFWYRQTMMQGLELLAYFRNRAPLDDSGMPKDRFSAEMPDATLATLKIQPSEPRDSAVYFCASGLRTEAFFGQGTRLTVV.